Below, 23 T cell receptor beta chains from the same sample are listed, as sequenced in a study of Graves' ophthalmopathy and Graves' hyperthyroidism. RNA transcripts were the template, and TCR beta CDR3 regions were amplified from them. First-round RT-PCR employed HTBI primers, with a second-round multiplex PCR after it. TCRdb called the multiplex PCR reads again in MiXCR, with one record for every CDR3 protein. This sample has more than 1,000,000 distinct CDR3 sequences, with about two fifths found just once. The sequencing input was peripheral blood or thyroid tissue (not recorded which). The receptors were sampled from an adult man with Graves' hyperthyroidism.

V gene TRBV7-9 combines with J gene TRBJ2-3; 11 positions agree with TRBD2. The ends lost 4 bases at V and 0 bases at J; junction bases unmatched: 15. CDR1 and CDR2 from the germline V gene are SEHNR and FQNEAQ (reference sequence). The CDR3 spans 20 residues. The CDR3: CASSSRSGLAGRASTDTQYF. The CDR3 DNA sequence: TGTGCCAGCAGCTCACGGTCAGGACTAGCGGGTAGGGCTAGCACAGATACGCAGTATTTT.

This clonotype was found a few times. The V and J genes are TRBV19 and TRBJ2-7; possibly TRBD1 for D (6 bases). Trimming removed 5 bases from V and 4 bases from J, with 15 bases in between. Germline V CDR1 and CDR2: LNHDA, SQIVND (reference sequence). This CDR3 has 14 residues. CDR3 region: CASSPRGVFYEQYF. In nucleotides, the CDR3 is TGTGCCAGTAGTCCCAGGGGTGTATTTTACGAGCAGTACTTC.

This clonotype was observed a single time. One base away lies a much larger clone, so this may be a sequencing read error. This sequence joins TRBV6-6 and TRBJ1-5; D is undetermined. The length of the CDR3 is 15 residues. CDR1 and CDR2 from the germline V gene are MNHNY and SVGAGI (reference sequence). The CDR3 nucleotides read TGTGCCAGCAACTCCAGGAGATCGGCTGCTCAGTCCCAGCATTTT. Amino acid sequence: CASNSRRSAAQSQHF.

J is TRBJ2-5 and V is TRBV7-9; D gene ambiguous. Germline values: CDR1 SEHNR, CDR2 FQNEAQ (reference sequence). V dropped 4 bases and J dropped 4 bases, with 10 bases sitting between them. The length of the CDR3 is 13 residues. The CDR3 here is CASSSDGLETQYF. CDR3 in DNA: TGTGCCAGCAGCTCAGATGGGCTAGAGACCCAGTACTTC.

This clonotype showed up just once. One end of the junction does not line up with germline, which may come from a read error. The rearrangement uses TRBV7-9 and TRBJ1-1, with no clear D. CDR3 length: 15 residues. Germline CDR1 and CDR2: SEHNR and FQNEAQ (reference sequence). DNA for the CDR3: TGCGCCAGCAGCTCGGGGAACGGGTTGTACACTGAAGCTTTCTTT. This sequence encodes CASSSGNGLYTEAFF.

The V call is TRBV12-3 or TRBV12-4, the J call TRBJ2-5; 9 bases line up with TRBD1. The last part of the DNA fits TRBJ2-7 better; the J call may be wrong. This CDR3 region has 14 residues. The CDR3, as DNA: TGTGCCAGCAGCCTCCGGGACAGGGCATCCGAGCAGTACTTC. Translation: CASSLRDRASEQYF.

In the case of this clonotype: The junction departs from the called germline gene at one end, perhaps through a read error. This chain uses TRBV11-1 with TRBJ1-1; possible D gene TRBD1, 5 bases. The CDR3 sequence is 14 residues long. CDR1 and CDR2 (germline): SGHAT, FQDESV (reference sequence). The CDR3, as DNA: TGTGCCAGCAGCTTAGAGGTGGGAGGGGCCATGCTTGACTTT. This gives the protein CASSLEVGGAMLDF.

Points on this clonotype: The junction and the germline gene differ at one end; a read error may be behind it. The rearrangement joins TRBV2 to TRBJ2-7; 11 nucleotides line up with TRBD1. CDR1 is SNHLY, CDR2 FYNNEI, per germline. CDR3 size: 18 residues. CDR3 bases: TGCGCCAGCAGGGGACAGGGGGTGACTAGCGGACTTTCCTACGAGCAGTACTTC. Translation gives CASRGQGVTSGLSYEQYF.

This clonotype came up a few times. The chain couples TRBV2 to TRBJ1-5; 9 bases agree with TRBD1. The CDR3 runs to 15 residues. CDR1 and CDR2 (germline): SNHLY, FYNNEI. V shed 6 bases and J 6 bases; nucleotides not matched to a gene: 9. CDR3: CASSVTGGSGQPQHF. The CDR3 DNA sequence: TGTGCCAGCAGCGTCACAGGGGGCTCGGGTCAGCCCCAGCATTTT.

The genes are TRBV7-2 and TRBJ2-7; D not certain. There are 11 residues in the CDR3. V dropped 4 bases and J dropped 9 bases, with 10 bases sitting between them. Germline-derived CDR1 and CDR2 are SGHTA and FQGNSA. The CDR3 nucleotides are TGTGCCAGCAGCTCCCAATCCGCGCAGTACTTC. The encoded protein is CASSSQSAQYF.

In this sample, this clonotype turned up many times. This may stem from a read error, because a much larger clone lies one nucleotide away. The CDR3: CASSQGAQPQHF. CDR3 coding DNA: TGCGCCAGCAGCCAAGGGGCTCAGCCCCAGCATTTT. This sequence joins TRBV2 and TRBJ1-5; tentatively, D is TRBD1 (5 bases). Germline assignment: CDR1 SNHLY and CDR2 FYNNEI. The CDR3 has 12 amino acids.

This clonotype came up many times. This chain uses TRBV11-2 with TRBJ1-5; a possible D gene is TRBD1 (5 bases). Trimming shortened V by 2 bases and J by 4 bases, and 12 bases separated the two germline ends. The CDR3 has 15 residues. The germline gives CDR1 SGHAT, CDR2 FQNNGV. The chain's CDR3 is CASSLTQGTNQPQHF. DNA for the CDR3: TGTGCCAGCAGCTTAACGCAGGGTACAAATCAGCCCCAGCATTTT.

The gene calls are TRBV3-1 and TRBJ1-2; unclear D gene. Trimming removed 1 base from V and 6 bases from J, with 15 bases in between. The CDR3 extends over 15 amino acids. Germline loops: CDR1 LGHDT, CDR2 YNNKEL (reference sequence). CDR3 amino acids: CASSQGTPEQNGYTF. Written as DNA, the CDR3 is TGTGCCAGCAGCCAAGGGACCCCCGAACAAAATGGCTACACCTTC.

This clonotype was counted ten times or more. Compared with germline, one end of the junction differs, possibly owing to a read error. The V and J genes are TRBV2 and TRBJ2-7; D not certain. The V gene's germline CDR1 is SNHLY and CDR2 FYNNEI. The CDR3 is 11 amino acids. CDR3 DNA: TGTGCCGGCAGTGAAAGGTACGAGCAGTACTTC. It yields the protein CAGSERYEQYF. Variable domain in full (rest from reference TRBV2 and TRBJ2-7): EPEVTQTPSHQVTQMGQEVILRCVPISNHLYFYWYRQILGQKVEFLVSFYNNEISEKSEIFDDQFSVERPDGSNFTLKIRSTKLEDSAMYFCAGSERYEQYFGPGTRLTVT.

The rearrangement uses TRBV24-1 and TRBJ2-7; TRBD1 matches 7 bases. Trimming cost V 3 bases and J 6 bases; bases outside gene matches: 7. Germline assignment: CDR1 KGHDR and CDR2 SFDVKD. The CDR3 is 14 amino acids. The CDR3 coding sequence is TGTGCCACCAGTGATCCCAGGGGGTCTTTCGAGCAGTACTTC. Translation gives CATSDPRGSFEQYF.

This clonotype has a count of ten or more. The J gene is TRBJ2-7, the V gene TRBV5-5; tentative D call: TRBD2 (6 bases). The germline V gene encodes CDR1 SGHKS and CDR2 YYEKEE (reference sequence). The CDR3 totals 14 residues. With 4 bases removed from V and 4 bases from J, the gap between germline ends came to 15 bases. The CDR3 DNA reads TGTGCCAGCAGCGGCGGAGGGCTCACTTACGAGCAGTACTTC. The encoded protein is CASSGGGLTYEQYF.

This clonotype was counted ten times or more. The chain recombines TRBV7-6 with TRBJ2-7; the match to TRBD1 covers 7 bases. Germline trimming cut 8 bases from V and 1 base from J; bases unmatched to any gene: 5. The CDR3 spans 13 residues. Germline assignment: CDR1 SGHVS and CDR2 FNYEAQ. The CDR3 region has the DNA TGTGCCAGCGCAGCGACAGGGTCCTACGAGCAGTACTTC. Protein product: CASAATGSYEQYF.

This clonotype was recorded many times. J is TRBJ1-5 and V is TRBV19; 7 positions match TRBD1. V dropped 6 bases and J dropped 3; count of bases not matched to a gene: 2. The germline gives CDR1 LNHDA, CDR2 SQIVND (reference sequence). The CDR3 spans 13 residues. In nucleotides, the CDR3 is TGTGCCAGTAGCGGACAGGACAATCAGCCCCAGCATTTT. Translating it yields CASSGQDNQPQHF. Variable domain in full (rest from reference TRBV19 and TRBJ1-5): DGGITQSPKYLFRKEGQNVTLSCEQNLNHDAMYWYRQDPGQGLRLIYYSQIVNDFQKGDIAEGYSVSREKKESFPLTVTSAQKNPTAFYLCASSGQDNQPQHFGDGTRLSIL.

The chain joins TRBV15 to TRBJ2-7; 14 bases are shared with TRBD2. The V gene end was trimmed by 0 bases and the J gene end by 9 bases; junction bases not matched to a gene: 13. Germline CDR1 is LNHNV and CDR2 is YYDKDF (reference sequence). The CDR3 runs to 18 residues. The chain's CDR3 is CATSRDMTSGRAGSVQYF. CDR3 nucleotide sequence: TGTGCCACCAGCAGAGATATGACTAGCGGGAGGGCCGGGTCTGTGCAGTACTTC.

This clonotype occurred many times. This chain joins TRBV5-5 and TRBJ2-7; D not resolved. The V and J ends lost 2 bases and 2 bases respectively, with 8 bases between them. The CDR3 has 13 amino acids. Germline assignment: CDR1 SGHKS and CDR2 YYEKEE (reference sequence). The CDR3 nucleotides are TGTGCCAGCAGCTTAACAGCGACCTACGAGCAGTACTTC. Amino acids: CASSLTATYEQYF.

V gene TRBV10-3 combines with J gene TRBJ1-2, with 9 bases aligning to TRBD1. With V trimmed by 6 bases and J by 0 bases, 5 bases remained unmatched. This CDR3 is built from 15 residues. Per germline, CDR1 ENHRY and CDR2 SYGVKD. The CDR3 sequence: CAIRLGQGTNYGYTF. CDR3 coding DNA: TGTGCCATCAGGCTCGGACAGGGGACTAACTATGGCTACACCTTC.

V and J are TRBV27 and TRBJ2-7; possibly TRBD1 or TRBD2 for D (5 bases each). V was clipped by 2 bases and J by 5 bases, with 13 bases between them. The CDR3 is 14 residues long. Per the germline V gene, CDR1 is MNHEY and CDR2 is SMNVEV (reference sequence). The CDR3 here is CASSLNRGQDEQYF. The CDR3 DNA is TGTGCCAGCAGTTTAAACCGGGGCCAAGACGAGCAGTACTTC.

In this sample, this clonotype turned up a few times. At one boundary the junction diverges from the germline segment, which might be a read error. V and J are TRBV10-3 and TRBJ1-5; possibly TRBD1 for D (5 bases). This CDR3 comprises 17 residues. Germline lookup yields CDR1 ENHRY and CDR2 SYGVKD. The DNA for the CDR3 is TGTGCCAGCAGTGAAGCGATAATAGGGGATAGCAATCAGCCCCAGCATTTT. Translation: CASSEAIIGDSNQPQHF.